The T cell receptor beta chain described here comes from a study of Graves' ophthalmopathy and Graves' hyperthyroidism. Study findings and constraints: Blood shared most expanded thyroid clonotypes above 0.001 frequency.

The CDR3 totals 16 residues. The V gene lost 3 bases and the J gene lost 3 bases, with 18 bases spanning the gap. Germline CDR1 LGHDT, CDR2 YNNKEL (reference sequence). Amplification of TCR beta CDR3 regions used RNA transcripts. After a first-round RT-PCR with HTBI primers, a second-round multiplex PCR was run. TCRdb re-called the multiplex PCR reads through MiXCR, storing one row per CDR3 protein. The sample gives approximately 500,000 distinct CDR3 sequences, around an eighth of which show up once; about a tenth is in the top ten. This clonotype was counted between two and nine times. The antigen remains unidentified. A diagnosis was made from clinical symptoms together with serum thyroxine, TRAb, thyroid ultrasound and orbital computed tomography. PBMCs were isolated by Ficoll-Paque density gradient centrifugation, using about 9.2 ml of fresh peripheral blood as the starting material.

The chain uses TRBV3-1 and TRBJ2-7; D is perhaps TRBD1 or TRBD2 (5 bases each). The sample taken for sequencing was blood. This clonotype was sampled from a woman aged 25-40 years with Graves' ophthalmopathy. The CDR3 is CASSHLGTEPVYEQYF. In DNA, the CDR3 is TGTGCCAGCAGCCATCTTGGGACGGAACCCGTCTACGAGCAGTACTTC.